The clone carrying this T cell receptor (beta chain) occurred once. Its cognate antigen is unknown. The sample belongs to a study of T cell responses to AZD1222 COVID-19 vaccine. The germline CDR1 and CDR2 sequences are SGHNT and YYREEE (reference sequence). This CDR3 is built from 14 residues. Germline trimming cut 4 bases from V and 8 bases from J; bases unmatched to any gene: 3. Study conclusions and caveats: The study found vaccine-associated CD4 TCRs spanning spike, dominant at 160-218 and 743-854. Females made up more of the donors, who were largely white British, and clonal diversity may have come out too low.

This table comes from immunoSEQ multiplex PCR, and its TCRdb copy is limited to in-frame clones, with some not included. Found here are 110,000 to 150,000 clones, 90% to 95% of them singletons; the top ten hold under 4%. The TCR originated in an adult in good health. This chain links TRBV5-4 with TRBJ2-1; 13 bases line up with TRBD2. This specimen consisted of peripheral blood, obtained on day 0 of AZD1222 vaccination. CDR3 loop: CASSRTSGSDEQFF. As DNA, the CDR3 is TGTGCCAGCAGCCGGACTAGCGGGAGCGATGAGCAGTTCTTC.